This TCR beta chain was sequenced during a study of T cell responses to AZD1222 COVID-19 vaccine. On the study more broadly: The analysis combined second doses at about 4 or about 12 weeks.

The study's findings and limits: Possibly, clonal diversity was underestimated; donors were largely white British and included more females. Repertoire sampling occurred only after the peak T cell response. Spike was spanned by vaccine-associated CD4 TCRs, with dominance at 160-218 and 743-854.

With regard to this clone: The antigen remains unidentified.

The assay was immunoSEQ multiplex PCR, and TCRdb's table has in-frame clones only and misses some. The table lists fewer than 45,000 clones, more than 80% of them singletons. The source material was peripheral blood, sampled on day 0 of AZD1222 vaccination. This receptor was obtained from an adult in good health.

In DNA, the CDR3 is TGTGCCACCCTTAGCGGGCAGCTCCACGTCATATCCTACGAGCAGTACTTC. It yields the protein CATLSGQLHVISYEQYF. The genes are TRBV28 and TRBJ2-7, with 7 bases fitting TRBD2. Looked up from germline, CDR1 is MDHEN and CDR2 is SYDVKM. After removal of 10 bases from V and 1 base from J, the junction contained 19 bases not matched to a gene. This CDR3 contains 17 residues.